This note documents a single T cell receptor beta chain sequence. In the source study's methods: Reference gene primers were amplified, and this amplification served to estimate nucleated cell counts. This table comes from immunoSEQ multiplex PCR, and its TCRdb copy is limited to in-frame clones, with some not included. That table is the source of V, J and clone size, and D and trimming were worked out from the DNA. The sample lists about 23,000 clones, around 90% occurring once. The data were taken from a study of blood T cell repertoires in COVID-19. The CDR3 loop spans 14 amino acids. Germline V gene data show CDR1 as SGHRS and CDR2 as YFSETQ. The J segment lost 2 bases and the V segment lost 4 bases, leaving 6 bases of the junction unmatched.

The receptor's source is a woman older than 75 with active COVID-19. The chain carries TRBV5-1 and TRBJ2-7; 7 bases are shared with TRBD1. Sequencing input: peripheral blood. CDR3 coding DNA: TGCGCCAGCAGCGGGGACAGTCAAGCCTACGAGCAGTACTTC. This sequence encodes CASSGDSQAYEQYF.